This TCR beta chain was documented in a study of Ad26.COV2.S vaccination and SARS-CoV-2 variants. Treatment in this sample: 15 to 20 received Ad26.COV2.S at low or high dose, single or two shots; several received placebo; per-sample allocation not given. Repertoires come from day 63 after the first vaccine or placebo injection. The table came from immunoSEQ multiplex PCR; TCRdb's copy has only in-frame clones and leaves some out. The sample contains around 450,000 clones, roughly 87% of which appear only once. V was clipped by 0 bases and J by 7 bases, with 10 bases between them. The germline V gene has CDR1 MNHEY and CDR2 SVGEGT. The CDR3 totals 14 residues.

This TCR was sampled from a person between 18 and 59 years old who received the Ad26.COV2.S COVID-19 vaccine or a placebo. Material: peripheral blood, obtained in a trial of Ad26.COV2.S vaccine versus placebo. The chain is built from TRBV6-2 or TRBV6-3 and TRBJ1-5; D gene ambiguous. The CDR3 loop is CASSYSWGGQPQHF. DNA of the CDR3: TGTGCCAGCAGTTACTCGTGGGGTGGGCAGCCCCAGCATTTT.